Listed here are 21 T cell receptor beta chains from one sample, sequenced in a study of T cell changes during pregnancy in multiple sclerosis. The method was immunoSEQ multiplex PCR; TCRdb's version includes in-frame clones alone and lacks a portion of them. Among tens of thousands of clones listed, approximately 90% were seen once. This material consisted of peripheral blood, taken in the third trimester of pregnancy. Receptor source: a female donor in good health, enrolled as a control in a pregnancy study.

The chain joins TRBV5-5 to TRBJ1-2, with 7 nucleotides matching TRBD1. Germline lookup yields CDR1 SGHKS and CDR2 YYEKEE (reference sequence). V lost 4 bases to trimming and J lost 5 bases; unmatched junction nucleotides: 14. CDR3 length: 16 amino acids. The CDR3 sequence is CASSPGTARLYYGYTF. The CDR3 nucleotides read TGTGCCAGCAGCCCCGGGACAGCTCGTCTCTATTATGGCTACACCTTC.

The chain has TRBV28 and TRBJ1-5; D perhaps matches TRBD1 (6 bases). From germline, CDR1 is MDHEN and CDR2 SYDVKM. V was trimmed by 6 bases and J by 4 bases, leaving 7 bases between them. This CDR3 is 12 amino acids long. Written as DNA, the CDR3 is TGTGCCAGCAGCAGGGGTAATCAGCCCCAGCATTTT. Amino acid sequence: CASSRGNQPQHF.

This chain joins TRBV7-9 and TRBJ2-3; TRBD2 aligns across 14 bases. Germline V gives CDR1 SEHNR, CDR2 FQNEAQ (reference sequence). J lost 2 bases, V lost 5 bases, and 9 bases had no gene match. The CDR3 is 18 residues long. CDR3 DNA: TGTGCCAGCAGCGAGAGACTAGCGGGAGGGGGGGCCACAGATACGCAGTATTTT. This encodes CASSERLAGGGATDTQYF.

This chain connects TRBV7-2 to TRBJ1-1; D ambiguous. Deletions cut 5 bases from V and 7 bases from J, with 8 bases between. The CDR3 has 11 amino acids. Germline V gives CDR1 SGHTA, CDR2 FQGNSA. DNA of the CDR3: TGTGCCAGCAGCCCCTTTAATGAAGCTTTCTTT. Its translation is CASSPFNEAFF.

V is TRBV20-1 and J is TRBJ1-1; D is unresolved. V lost 3 bases, J lost 7 bases, and 9 bases lay in between. This CDR3 has 11 amino acids. CDR1 and CDR2 (germline): DFQATT, SNEGSKA (reference sequence). Here the CDR3 DNA reads TGCAGTGCTAGCGGAGGATTTGAAGCTTTCTTT. Protein product: CSASGGFEAFF.

The gene calls are TRBV6-5 and TRBJ1-1, with D possibly matching TRBD1 (6 bases). V was clipped by 2 bases and J by 5 bases, with 15 bases between them. Germline V gives CDR1 MNHEY, CDR2 SVGAGI. CDR3 length: 15 residues. CDR3 region: CASSYPTGQGTEAFF. CDR3 nucleotide sequence: TGTGCCAGCAGTTACCCGACGGGTCAGGGGACTGAAGCTTTCTTT.

The V call is TRBV7-9, the J call TRBJ2-1; D is perhaps TRBD2 (6 bases). CDR1 and CDR2 (germline): SEHNR, FQNEAQ (reference sequence). V lost 3 bases to trimming and J lost 0 bases, with 9 bases between them. The CDR3 sequence is 15 residues long. The CDR3 protein is CASSFGGSSYNEQFF. For the CDR3, the DNA is TGTGCCAGCAGCTTTGGGGGGAGCTCCTACAATGAGCAGTTCTTC.

The chain carries TRBV2 and TRBJ2-5; 12 bases line up with TRBD2. The germline V gene encodes CDR1 SNHLY and CDR2 FYNNEI. This CDR3 is 16 amino acids long. J lost 5 bases, V lost 4 bases, and 8 bases had no gene match. CDR3 coding DNA: TGTGCCAGCAGTGGGGGACTAGCGGGCCAACGGGAGACCCAGTACTTC. Its translation: CASSGGLAGQRETQYF.

This sequence joins TRBV18 and TRBJ1-2, with 8 bases identical to TRBD1. The CDR3 has 13 amino acids. Germline trimming cut 3 bases from V and 10 bases from J; bases unmatched to any gene: 7. Germline loops: CDR1 KGHSH, CDR2 LQKENI. CDR3 protein: CASSPDQGADYTF. The CDR3 DNA is TGTGCCAGCTCACCTGATCAGGGGGCAGACTACACCTTC.

The J gene is TRBJ1-3, the V gene TRBV11-2; D may be TRBD1 (5 bases). Per germline, CDR1 SGHAT and CDR2 FQNNGV. The germline V and J ends were trimmed by 5 bases and 8 bases, with 13 bases remaining between them. The CDR3 covers 13 residues. The CDR3 nucleotides read TGTGCCAGCAGCCTTTGGGGGACTGACACCATATATTTT. Translating gives CASSLWGTDTIYF.

The chain links TRBV5-1 to TRBJ1-2, with 9 nucleotides matching TRBD1. After removal of 4 bases from V and 7 bases from J, the junction contained 8 bases not matched to a gene. CDR3 length equals 14 residues. Germline V gene sequence: CDR1 SGHRS, CDR2 YFSETQ. The CDR3 DNA reads TGCGCCAGCAGCGAGGGACAGGGCGGTGTTGGCTACACCTTC. This translates into CASSEGQGGVGYTF.

The genes are TRBV9 and TRBJ1-4, with a weak D call TRBD1 (5 bases). Trimming pared 2 bases from V and 0 bases from J, leaving 11 bases between. The CDR3 contains 16 residues. Per the germline V gene, CDR1 is SGDLS and CDR2 is YYNGEE. CDR3 in amino acids: CASSVGRGATNEKLFF. CDR3 bases: TGTGCCAGCAGCGTGGGAAGGGGTGCAACTAATGAAAAACTGTTTTTT.

The rearrangement uses TRBV5-1 and TRBJ2-1, with 13 bases identical to TRBD2. V lost 3 bases to trimming and J lost 0 bases; unmatched junction nucleotides: 0. The CDR3 extends over 16 amino acids. Germline loops: CDR1 SGHRS, CDR2 YFSETQ. In DNA, the CDR3 is TGCGCCAGCAGCTGGACTAGCGGGAGCTCCTACAATGAGCAGTTCTTC. It specifies CASSWTSGSSYNEQFF.

This clone was recorded a few times. The chain employs TRBV27 and TRBJ2-7, with TRBD1 matching 10 bases. Trimming at V came to 5 bases and at J to 4 bases, leaving 11 bases not matched to a gene. This CDR3 region has 16 residues. Germline assignment: CDR1 MNHEY and CDR2 SMNVEV (reference sequence). This CDR3 is CASSPPVGQGRYEQYF. The CDR3 nucleotides read TGTGCCAGCAGTCCCCCGGTGGGACAGGGGAGATACGAGCAGTACTTC.

CDR3 sequence: CASGGEGEVNEQYF. CDR3 coding DNA: TGTGCCAGCGGAGGGGAGGGCGAGGTTAACGAGCAGTACTTC. The chain recombines TRBV9 with TRBJ2-7; TRBD2 matches at 7 bases. The V segment lost 7 bases and the J segment 5 bases; nucleotides outside the gene matches: 12. The CDR3 totals 14 residues. Germline CDR1 reads SGDLS; CDR2 reads YYNGEE.

The genes are TRBV5-6 and TRBJ2-2; D call uncertain. With 1 base removed from V and 4 bases from J, the gap between germline ends came to 5 bases. This CDR3 is built from 13 residues. From germline, CDR1 is SGHDT and CDR2 YYEEEE. The CDR3 spells CASSLRVTGELFF. The DNA for the CDR3 is TGTGCCAGCAGCTTGCGAGTCACCGGGGAGCTGTTTTTT.

V usage is TRBV19 and J usage is TRBJ2-1; 7 bases are shared with TRBD1. J was trimmed by 5 bases and V by 6 bases; bases with no gene match: 7. The CDR3 runs 14 residues. The germline V gene encodes CDR1 LNHDA and CDR2 SQIVND (reference sequence). In DNA, the CDR3 is TGTGCCAGTAGGACAGGGAGAACACACAATGAGCAGTTCTTC. It codes for CASRTGRTHNEQFF.

The chain couples TRBV25-1 to TRBJ1-1; possible D gene TRBD1, 5 bases. The CDR3 loop spans 13 amino acids. V was pared by 3 bases and J by 5 bases, with 10 bases between. The germline gives CDR1 MGHDK, CDR2 SYGVNS. Here the CDR3 DNA reads TGTGCCAGCAGTGACGTCAGGGAAACTGAAGCTTTCTTT. Its protein is CASSDVRETEAFF.

CDR3 sequence (DNA): TGTGCCAGCTCACAACTTGGGCTGGGACAGTTTTCTAACTCTGGGGCCAACGTCCTGACTTTC. This translates into CASSQLGLGQFSNSGANVLTF. The rearrangement links TRBV18 to TRBJ2-6, with 7 bases identical to TRBD1. Germline assignment: CDR1 KGHSH and CDR2 LQKENI. CDR3 length equals 21 residues. V shed 4 bases and J 0 bases; nucleotides not matched to a gene: 18.

This clone showed up just a few times. The V and J genes are TRBV5-4 and TRBJ1-2; 9 nucleotides match TRBD1. The CDR3 extends over 17 amino acids. The germline V gene has CDR1 SGHNT and CDR2 YYREEE (reference sequence). V lost 0 bases to trimming and J lost 0 bases; unmatched junction nucleotides: 6. CDR3 sequence: CASSLVGTGRTNYGYTF. CDR3 nucleotides: TGTGCCAGCAGCTTGGTGGGGACAGGGAGGACTAACTATGGCTACACCTTC.

The chain is built from TRBV10-3 and TRBJ1-5; no clear D. V was shortened by 0 bases and J by 1 base, with 7 bases between the two germline ends. This CDR3 region has 15 residues. The germline gives CDR1 ENHRY, CDR2 SYGVKD. CDR3 in DNA: TGTGCCATCAGTGAGTCGTCCGGGAGCAATCAGCCCCAGCATTTT. Translating it yields CAISESSGSNQPQHF.